These 16 T cell receptor beta chains were all obtained from the same sample, sequenced in a study of blood T cell repertoires in COVID-19. Only in-frame clones appear in the TCRdb table, and some are missing; sequencing was by immunoSEQ multiplex PCR. The table records about 180,000 clones, 87% of them present only once. Sequencing was performed on peripheral blood. These receptor sequences come from a man aged 35 to 55 with active or convalescent COVID-19.

The chain has TRBV19 and TRBJ1-4; D is perhaps TRBD1 (5 bases). The CDR3 covers 14 residues. Germline V gene lookup returns CDR1 LNHDA and CDR2 SQIVND (reference sequence). The V gene lost 8 bases and the J gene lost 7 bases, with 17 bases spanning the gap. CDR3 nucleotide sequence: TGTGCCAGTGAATCTCCCGGGGGTCGTGAAAAACTGTTTTTT. As protein: CASESPGGREKLFF.

This chain connects TRBV6-1 to TRBJ1-2; TRBD1 agrees at 7 bases. CDR3 length: 16 residues. In germline, CDR1 is MNHNS, CDR2 SASEGT. The V segment lost 4 bases and the J segment 6 bases; nucleotides outside the gene matches: 14. CDR3 sequence (DNA): TGTGCCAGCAGTGTAAGACCGGGACAGAGTTGGGATGGCTACACCTTC. This sequence encodes CASSVRPGQSWDGYTF.

The gene calls are TRBV3-1 (or the pseudogene TRBV3-2) and TRBJ1-6; 10 bases align to TRBD1. Trimming at V came to 0 bases and at J to 5 bases, leaving 7 bases not matched to a gene. Germline CDR1 is LGHDT and CDR2 is YNNKEL (reference sequence). The CDR3 is 18 amino acids. CDR3: CASSQEFLGQGNNSPLHF. The DNA of the CDR3 is TGTGCCAGCAGCCAAGAATTCCTGGGACAGGGGAATAATTCACCCCTCCACTTT.

This rearrangement joins TRBV28 to TRBJ2-2, with TRBD2 as a possible D gene (6 bases). The germline V gene has CDR1 MDHEN and CDR2 SYDVKM. The CDR3 runs 16 residues. V gave up 3 bases and J gave up 2 bases, with 13 bases separating them. The CDR3: CASSFPAGTNTGELFF. CDR3 in DNA: TGTGCCAGCAGTTTTCCGGCAGGGACTAACACCGGGGAGCTGTTTTTT.

The genes are TRBV27 and TRBJ1-5, with 7 bases fitting TRBD1. This CDR3 region has 16 residues. The trim removed 2 bases at V and 5 bases at J, leaving 9 bases unmatched. Germline V gene sequence: CDR1 MNHEY, CDR2 SMNVEV (reference sequence). The CDR3: CASSLKGGNNYQPQHF. The CDR3 bases are TGTGCCAGCAGTTTAAAAGGGGGCAATAACTATCAGCCCCAGCATTTT.

The sample holds one count of this clone. V and J are TRBV9 and TRBJ2-1; TRBD1 is a possible D gene (5 bases). From germline, CDR1 is SGDLS and CDR2 YYNGEE. The V end was cut by 0 bases, the J end by 9 bases, with 13 bases between. The CDR3 totals 14 residues. CDR3 amino acids: CASSVVSGLGEQFF. In nucleotides, the CDR3 is TGTGCCAGCAGCGTAGTGTCAGGGCTCGGTGAGCAGTTCTTC.

The chain recombines TRBV9 with TRBJ1-3; D is unresolved. Trimming pared 0 bases from V and 0 bases from J, leaving 7 bases between. The CDR3 has 15 residues. The germline V gene has CDR1 SGDLS and CDR2 YYNGEE. The CDR3 coding sequence is TGTGCCAGCAGCGTAGATTTAGTCTCTGGAAACACCATATATTTT. This translates into CASSVDLVSGNTIYF.

V is TRBV19 and J is TRBJ1-6; the D gene is possibly TRBD1 (5 bases). The CDR3 loop spans 13 amino acids. Germline values: CDR1 LNHDA, CDR2 SQIVND (reference sequence). V lost 2 bases, J lost 10 bases, and 9 bases lay in between. CDR3 DNA: TGTGCCAGTAGTATATGGGGGGAATCACCCCTCCACTTT. Translation: CASSIWGESPLHF.

J is TRBJ2-7 and V is TRBV19; 7 bases are a match to TRBD1. The length of the CDR3 is 13 residues. V trimming: 3 bases; J trimming: 4 bases; junction bases outside the gene matches: 3. From germline, CDR1 is LNHDA and CDR2 SQIVND (reference sequence). This CDR3 is CASSINRGYEQYF. Written as DNA, the CDR3 is TGTGCCAGTAGTATCAACAGGGGATACGAGCAGTACTTC.

This chain uses TRBV5-6 with TRBJ1-2; maybe TRBD1 (5 bases). CDR1 SGHDT and CDR2 YYEEEE come from the germline V gene. The CDR3 is 15 residues long. The V end was cut by 4 bases, the J end by 7 bases, with 20 bases between. This chain's CDR3 is CASSRELSGISGYTF. The CDR3 DNA follows: TGTGCCAGCAGCCGTGAACTGTCAGGGATTTCTGGCTACACCTTC.

The rearrangement links TRBV2 to TRBJ1-1; D not certain. The CDR3 spans 15 residues. Germline loops: CDR1 SNHLY, CDR2 FYNNEI. Trimming took 5 bases from V and 1 from J, leaving 14 bases between them. CDR3 DNA sequence: TGTGCCAGCAGTTACAATACGCGGCCGAACACTGAAGCTTTCTTT. Translation gives CASSYNTRPNTEAFF.

The chain combines TRBV19 with TRBJ1-3; D perhaps matches TRBD1 (6 bases). V lost 6 bases to trimming and J lost 0 bases, with 15 bases between them. CDR1 and CDR2 (germline): LNHDA, SQIVND (reference sequence). The CDR3 consists of 16 residues. The CDR3 nucleotides are TGTGCCAGTAGCTCTGGACAGATATCCTCTGGAAACACCATATATTTT. This sequence encodes CASSSGQISSGNTIYF.

The chain recombines TRBV12-3 or TRBV12-4 with TRBJ2-7; D call uncertain. The CDR3 extends over 12 amino acids. Trimming cost V 6 bases and J 6 bases, with 12 bases left between them. In nucleotides, the CDR3 is TGTGCCAGCAGCATTGCAGGCCGCGAGCAGTACTTC. Protein product: CASSIAGREQYF.

The table lists this clone with a count of one. This chain joins TRBV29-1 and TRBJ2-1; D is unresolved. The CDR3 extends over 11 amino acids. CDR1 and CDR2 from the germline V gene are SQVTM and ANQGSEA. V was cut by 5 bases and J by 10 bases, with 12 bases left in between. The CDR3 region has the DNA TGCAGCGTTCGTCTTCTCAGGGAGCAGTTCTTC. It is translated as CSVRLLREQFF.

This clone showed up just once. J is TRBJ1-1 and V is TRBV7-9, with D unclear. The ends were cut back, 1 base at V and 0 bases at J, with 6 bases in the middle. Germline values: CDR1 SEHNR, CDR2 FQNEAQ (reference sequence). This CDR3 is 14 amino acids long. Here the CDR3 DNA reads TGTGCCAGCAGCTTAGAACAGCTGAACACTGAAGCTTTCTTT. Residues: CASSLEQLNTEAFF.

The V and J genes are TRBV15 and TRBJ2-5, with TRBD2 identical over 7 bases. Germline V CDR1 and CDR2: LNHNV, YYDKDF (reference sequence). Losses at the gene ends were 7 bases for V and 1 base for J; bases not matched to a gene: 12. The CDR3 contains 16 residues. The CDR3 loop is CATMGISGWGQETQYF. CDR3 coding DNA: TGTGCCACCATGGGTATTAGCGGGTGGGGCCAAGAGACCCAGTACTTC.